Listed below are T cell receptor beta chains from one sample, sequenced in a study of blood T cell repertoires in COVID-19. The table came from immunoSEQ multiplex PCR; TCRdb's copy has only in-frame clones and leaves some out. The sample lists around 250,000 clones, around four fifths occurring once. The sequenced sample consisted of peripheral blood. The receptor set was obtained from an elderly man with acute or convalescent COVID-19. The CDR3 runs from the conserved cysteine through the conserved F or W. A D gene is named only where the DNA matches it firmly. Rows may omit the clone size; those that give it use once, few, many or a size class.

v_call	j_call	clone_size	d_call	cdr3_aa	cdr3_nt
TRBV21-1	TRBJ2-1	NA	NA	CASSTQGSTYNEQFF	TGTGCCAGCAGCACGCAGGGGAGCACCTACAATGAGCAGTTCTTC
TRBV7-3	TRBJ1-4	NA	NA	CASSVRNGGRNEKLFF	TGTGCCAGCAGCGTCCGGAACGGAGGGCGGAATGAAAAACTGTTTTTT
TRBV20-1	TRBJ1-1	NA	NA	CSASRGFGAFF	TGCAGTGCAAGCAGGGGCTTTGGAGCTTTCTTT
TRBV10-1	TRBJ1-5	NA	TRBD1	CASSESKGQVEGSNQPQHF	TGCGCCAGCAGTGAGTCGAAAGGACAGGTCGAGGGGAGCAATCAGCCCCAGCATTTT
TRBV11-2	TRBJ1-4	NA	TRBD1	CASSPDRAEKLFF	TGTGCCAGCAGCCCGGACAGGGCTGAAAAACTGTTTTTT
TRBV2	TRBJ1-5	NA	NA	CASKIWEGRYQPQHF	TGTGCCAGCAAAATTTGGGAAGGGAGGTATCAGCCCCAGCATTTT
TRBV6-5	TRBJ1-3	NA	NA	CASSYRGGNTIYF	TGTGCCAGCAGTTACCGGGGAGGAAACACCATATATTTT
TRBV2	TRBJ2-5	NA	NA	CASSARRGQETQYF	TGTGCCAGCAGTGCCCGCAGGGGTCAAGAGACCCAGTACTTC
TRBV28	TRBJ1-4	NA	NA	CASSFARATNEKLFF	TGTGCCAGCAGTTTCGCGCGAGCAACTAATGAAAAACTGTTTTTT
TRBV7-8	TRBJ2-1	NA	NA	CASSLARTASSYNEQFF	TGTGCCAGCAGCTTAGCACGGACAGCGAGCTCCTACAATGAGCAGTTCTTC
TRBV19	TRBJ1-1	NA	TRBD1	CASSTQGDTEAFF	TGTGCCAGTAGTACACAGGGGGACACTGAAGCTTTCTTT
TRBV19	TRBJ2-1	few	NA	CASSIGSNYNEQFF	TGTGCCAGTAGTATAGGGAGTAACTACAATGAGCAGTTCTTC
TRBV9	TRBJ2-6	NA	TRBD2	CASSERDSGANVLTF	TGTGCCAGCAGCGAGCGGGACTCTGGGGCCAACGTCCTGACTTTC
TRBV12-3/TRBV12-4	TRBJ2-7	NA	TRBD2	CASSLWGGEQYF	TGTGCCAGCAGTTTGTGGGGGGGCGAGCAGTACTTC
TRBV7-2	TRBJ2-2	NA	TRBD2	CASSLRASGGSNTGELFF	TGTGCCAGCAGCTTACGTGCTAGCGGGGGGTCGAACACCGGGGAGCTGTTTTTT
TRBV30	TRBJ2-1	NA	TRBD2	CAWKGTSGHNEQFF	TGTGCCTGGAAAGGGACTAGCGGACACAATGAGCAGTTCTTC
TRBV9	TRBJ2-3	NA	NA	CASSVSGSTDTQYF	TGTGCCAGCAGCGTTTCAGGTAGCACAGATACGCAGTATTTT
TRBV4-1	TRBJ1-4	NA	NA	CASSQVDRQEKLFF	TGCGCCAGCAGCCAAGTAGACAGACAAGAAAAACTGTTTTTT
TRBV2	TRBJ1-6	NA	TRBD1	CASRKDRVGSPLHF	TGTGCCAGCAGGAAGGACAGGGTCGGATCACCCCTCCACTTT
TRBV7-9	TRBJ2-7	NA	TRBD2	CASSSSAASGRYEQYF	TGTGCCAGCAGCTCCTCTGCGGCTAGCGGGAGGTACGAGCAGTACTTC
TRBV7-9	TRBJ1-3	NA	NA	CASSLGGGNTIYF	TGTGCCAGCAGCTTAGGGGGCGGAAACACCATATATTTT
TRBV19	TRBJ2-3	NA	NA	CASRHRDTQYF	TGTGCCAGTAGGCATAGAGATACGCAGTATTTT
TRBV5-1	TRBJ1-4	NA	TRBD1	CASSLDRGGEKLFF	TGCGCCAGCAGCTTGGACAGGGGTGGAGAAAAACTGTTTTTT
TRBV27	TRBJ2-1	NA	NA	CASKTQQGSNEQFF	TGTGCCAGCAAAACTCAACAGGGATCGAATGAGCAGTTCTTC
TRBV5-4	TRBJ2-3	NA	NA	CASSYGGGRADTQYF	TGTGCCAGCAGCTATGGGGGAGGACGGGCAGATACGCAGTATTTT
TRBV19	TRBJ2-1	once	TRBD2	CASGVGSGTYNEQFF	TGTGCCAGTGGCGTTGGTAGCGGGACATACAATGAGCAGTTCTTC
TRBV7-9	TRBJ1-2	NA	NA	CASSLVRRGYTF	TGTGCCAGCAGCTTAGTACGGCGGGGCTACACCTTC
TRBV10-3	TRBJ2-7	NA	TRBD2	CAMTSGSPYEQYF	TGTGCCATGACTAGCGGGTCCCCCTACGAGCAGTACTTC
TRBV5-1	TRBJ2-5	NA	TRBD2	CASSLAGSGSRETQYF	TGCGCCAGCAGCTTGGCCGGTAGCGGGAGCCGGGAGACCCAGTACTTC
TRBV7-2	TRBJ2-7	NA	TRBD2	CASSIGTSGPYEQYF	TGTGCCAGCAGCATCGGGACTAGCGGGCCCTACGAGCAGTACTTC
TRBV25-1	TRBJ1-6	NA	TRBD1	CASSRTGDSPLHF	TGTGCCAGCAGCCGGACAGGTGATTCACCCCTCCACTTT
TRBV28	TRBJ2-5	NA	TRBD1	CASSFGGQQETQYF	TGTGCCAGCAGTTTTGGGGGACAGCAAGAGACCCAGTACTTC
TRBV7-3	TRBJ2-2	NA	TRBD2	CASSRSGSYTGELFF	TGTGCCAGCAGTCGTAGCGGGAGTTACACCGGGGAGCTGTTTTTT
TRBV6-5	TRBJ2-5	NA	TRBD2	CASMREGRETQYF	TGTGCCAGCATGCGGGAGGGCCGGGAGACCCAGTACTTC
TRBV6-5	TRBJ2-7	NA	TRBD2	CASSPLAGATYEQYF	TGTGCCAGCAGTCCCCTAGCGGGAGCCACGTACGAGCAGTACTTC